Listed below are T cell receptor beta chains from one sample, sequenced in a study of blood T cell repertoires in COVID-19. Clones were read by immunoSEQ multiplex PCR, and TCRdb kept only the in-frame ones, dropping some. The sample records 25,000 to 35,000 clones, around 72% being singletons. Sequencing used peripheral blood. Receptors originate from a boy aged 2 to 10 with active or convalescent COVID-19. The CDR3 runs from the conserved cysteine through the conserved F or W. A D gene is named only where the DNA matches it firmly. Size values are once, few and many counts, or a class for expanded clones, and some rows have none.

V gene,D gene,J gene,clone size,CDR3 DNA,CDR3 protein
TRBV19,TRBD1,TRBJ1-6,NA,TGTGCCAGTCGGACAGGTGATAATTCACCCCTCCACTTT,CASRTGDNSPLHF
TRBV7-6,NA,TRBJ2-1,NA,TGTGCCAGCAGCACACGGAGAGCCCAGCAGTTCTTC,CASSTRRAQQFF
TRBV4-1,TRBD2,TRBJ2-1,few,TGCGCCAGCAGCCGACCGGGACTAGCGGCCCCGTATAGCTCCTACAATGAGCAGTTCTTC,CASSRPGLAAPYSSYNEQFF
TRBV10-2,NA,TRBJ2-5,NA,TGCGCCAGCCGACGGACAGCGCAAGAGACCCAGTACTTC,CASRRTAQETQYF
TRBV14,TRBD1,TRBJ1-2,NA,TGTGCCAGCAGCCAGATGACCCCGACAGGGGGCTATGGCTACACCTTC,CASSQMTPTGGYGYTF
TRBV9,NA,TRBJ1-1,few,TGTGCCAGCAGCGTAGGAGGGTGGACTGAAGCTTTCTTT,CASSVGGWTEAFF
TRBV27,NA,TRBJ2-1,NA,TGTGCCAGCAGTCCGGGACTTGTAGAGCAGTTCTTC,CASSPGLVEQFF
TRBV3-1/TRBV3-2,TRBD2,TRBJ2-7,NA,TGTGCCAGCAGCCAGGGACTAGCCCGGGACTACGAGCAGTACTTC,CASSQGLARDYEQYF
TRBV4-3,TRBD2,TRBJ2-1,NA,TGCGCCAGCAGCCAAGATAAATCCTCGACTAGCGGGCCCTACAATGAGCAGTTCTTC,CASSQDKSSTSGPYNEQFF
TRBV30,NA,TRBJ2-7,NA,TGTGCCTGGAGTAACCTTCAGGTATGGACCTACGAGCAGTACTTC,CAWSNLQVWTYEQYF
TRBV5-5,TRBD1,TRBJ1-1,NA,TGTGCCAGCAGCTCCTCGGACAGGGGGAATGAAGCTTTCTTT,CASSSSDRGNEAFF
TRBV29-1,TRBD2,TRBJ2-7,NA,TGCAGCGCAAAACTAGCGGAGCGTCCCTACGAGCAGTACTTC,CSAKLAERPYEQYF
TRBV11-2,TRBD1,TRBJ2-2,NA,TGTGCCAGCAGCTTATATTCGACAGGGGGGATCGGGGAGCTGTTTTTT,CASSLYSTGGIGELFF
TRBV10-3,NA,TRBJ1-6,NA,TGTGCCATCAGTGGGGAGGGGGTAGGATCACCCCTCCACTTT,CAISGEGVGSPLHF
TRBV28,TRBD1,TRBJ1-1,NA,TGTGCCAGCAGAAGACAGGGAAGAACCACTGAAGCTTTCTTT,CASRRQGRTTEAFF
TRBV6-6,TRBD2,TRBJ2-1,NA,TGTGCCAGCAGTAGCGGGGGGGCAAACTACAATGAGCAGTTCTTC,CASSSGGANYNEQFF
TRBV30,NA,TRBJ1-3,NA,TGTGCCTGGGAATTGTCCGCAGGGCTCGGAAACACCATATATTTT,CAWELSAGLGNTIYF
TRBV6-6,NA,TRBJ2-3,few,TGTGCCAGCAGTCCTCCGGGACTCAGCACAGATACGCAGTATTTT,CASSPPGLSTDTQYF
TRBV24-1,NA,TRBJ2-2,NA,TGTGCCACCAGTCCACCGCAGGTACCCGGGGAGCTGTTTTTT,CATSPPQVPGELFF
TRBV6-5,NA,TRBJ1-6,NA,TGTGCCAGCAGGGACTGGAAACAACGTAATTCACCCCTCCACTTT,CASRDWKQRNSPLHF
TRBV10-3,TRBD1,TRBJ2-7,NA,TGTGCCATCAGTCCGGGACAGGGATTCGGCGAGCAGTACTTC,CAISPGQGFGEQYF
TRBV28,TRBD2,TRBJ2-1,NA,TGTGCCAGCGGTGGACTAGCGCACAATGAGCAGTTCTTC,CASGGLAHNEQFF
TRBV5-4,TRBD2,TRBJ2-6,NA,TGTGCCAGCAGCTTGGACGGGAGGGGAGGGGCCAACGTCCTGACTTTC,CASSLDGRGGANVLTF
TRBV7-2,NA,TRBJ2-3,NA,TGTGCCAGCAGCGTTCAAATTACAGATACGCAGTATTTT,CASSVQITDTQYF
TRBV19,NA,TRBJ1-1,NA,TGTGCCAGTAGTTTGCCCCGCGACAGGCCCGTGAACACTGAAGCTTTCTTT,CASSLPRDRPVNTEAFF
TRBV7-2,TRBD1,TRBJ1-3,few,TGTGCCAGCAGCCCGACAGGGCGCTCTGGAAACACCATATATTTT,CASSPTGRSGNTIYF
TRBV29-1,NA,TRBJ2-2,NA,TGCAGCGCCACAGGGTTCGGGGAGCTGTTTTTT,CSATGFGELFF
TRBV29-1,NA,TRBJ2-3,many,TGCAGCGTTGAAACATGGCGGGGGCTTACAGATACGCAGTATTTT,CSVETWRGLTDTQYF
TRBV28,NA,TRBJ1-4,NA,TGTGCCAGCAGTTTAGGCGGGGATAGTGAAAAACTGTTTTTT,CASSLGGDSEKLFF
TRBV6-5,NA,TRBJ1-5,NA,TGTGCCAGCAGTACAGGGATAACCCAGCCCCAGCATTTT,CASSTGITQPQHF
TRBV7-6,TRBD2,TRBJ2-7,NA,TGTGCCAGCAGCTTAGTGGGGGGACTAGCGGGAGGTAAACACGAGCAGTACTTC,CASSLVGGLAGGKHEQYF
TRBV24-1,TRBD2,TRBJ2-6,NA,TGTGCCACCACGCTAAGACACCCCTTGGCTAGCGGGCCGCAAAGGGGATCTGGGGCCAACGTCCTGACTTTC,CATTLRHPLASGPQRGSGANVLTF
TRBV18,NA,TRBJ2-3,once,TGTGCCAGCTCACCCCGGGTCACAGATACGCAGTATTTT,CASSPRVTDTQYF
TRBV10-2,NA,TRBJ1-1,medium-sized,TGCGCCAGCAGTCTAGGAGCTGAAGCTTTCTTT,CASSLGAEAFF
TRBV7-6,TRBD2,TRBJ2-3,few,TGTGCCAGCAGCTTAGTAGGGACTAGAGGATATACGCAGTATTTT,CASSLVGTRGYTQYF
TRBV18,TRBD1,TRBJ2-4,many,TGTGCCAGCTCACCAAACAGGGGTTTAAGCGAAAACATTCAGTACTTC,CASSPNRGLSENIQYF
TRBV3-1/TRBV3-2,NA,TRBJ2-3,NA,TGTGCCAGCAGCCAATCCCCGGGACTGGAGAGAACGCAGTATTTT,CASSQSPGLERTQYF
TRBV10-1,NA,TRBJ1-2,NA,TGCGCCAGCAGGACTTATGGCTACACCTTC,CASRTYGYTF
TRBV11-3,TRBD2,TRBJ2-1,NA,TGTGCCAGCAGCCACTCGGCGCCAGGCGGGAGGGCCGAGAATGAGCAGTTCTTC,CASSHSAPGGRAENEQFF
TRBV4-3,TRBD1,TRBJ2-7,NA,TGCGCCAGCAGCCAAGAGAGTCGAGGGGGCTTCCACGAGCAGTACTTC,CASSQESRGGFHEQYF
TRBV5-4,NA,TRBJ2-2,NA,TGTGCCAGCAGCTTACGGACCCCTCGGGGCACCGGGGAGCTGTTTTTT,CASSLRTPRGTGELFF
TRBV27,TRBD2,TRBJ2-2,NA,TGTGCCAGCAGTTTAAAGTGGGCGGGAGCGAACACCGGGGAGCTGTTTTTT,CASSLKWAGANTGELFF
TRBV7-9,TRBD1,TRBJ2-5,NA,TGTGCCAGCAGCCGACAGGGCTGGGAGACCCAGTACTTC,CASSRQGWETQYF
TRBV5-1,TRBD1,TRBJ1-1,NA,TGCGCCAGCAGCTTGGACAGGGGCACTGAAGCTTTCTTT,CASSLDRGTEAFF
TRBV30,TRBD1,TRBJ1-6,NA,TGTGCCTGGAGGTTACAGGGGGCGCTGGGATCACCCCTCCACTTT,CAWRLQGALGSPLHF
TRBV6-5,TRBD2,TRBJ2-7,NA,TGTGCCAGCGCCCATCGTACGGGAGGTCTCTACGAGCAGTACTTC,CASAHRTGGLYEQYF
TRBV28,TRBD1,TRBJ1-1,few,TGTTTCCACGGGGGGAGAACAGGGGGCTTAATCACTGAAGCTTTCTTT,CFHGGRTGGLITEAFF
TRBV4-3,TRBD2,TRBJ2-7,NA,TGCGCCAGCAGCCCGAGCGGGAGCTTACACGAGCAGTACTTC,CASSPSGSLHEQYF
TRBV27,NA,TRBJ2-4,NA,TGTGCCAGCAGTTTCCAGGGAGGCAAAAACATTCAGTACTTC,CASSFQGGKNIQYF
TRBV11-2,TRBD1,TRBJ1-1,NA,TGTGCCAGCAGCTTAGAAGGGACAGGGGCTCGAGCTTTCTTT,CASSLEGTGARAFF
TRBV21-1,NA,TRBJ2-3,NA,TGTGCCAGCAGCAAGAGGGGTAGGTGCGGGGCAAGCACAGATACGCAGTATTTT,CASSKRGRCGASTDTQYF
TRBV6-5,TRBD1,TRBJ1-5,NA,TGTGCCAGCAGTCACCGGACAGGGGGGAATCAGCCCCAGCATTTT,CASSHRTGGNQPQHF
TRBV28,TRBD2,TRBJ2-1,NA,TGTGCCAGCAGTTTACAACTAGCGGGAGCCAACAATGAGCAGTTCTTC,CASSLQLAGANNEQFF